The present T cell receptor (beta chain) was sequenced within a study of OX40 agonist ivuxolimab in advanced cancers. Study-level findings and limits: There was clonal expansion of CD4+ and CD8+ blood T cells by week 6 at 0.1 to 3.0 mg/kg.

CDR1 is SGHVS and CDR2 is FQNEAQ in the germline V gene. This CDR3 is built from 16 residues. V dropped 4 bases and J dropped 2; count of bases not matched to a gene: 7. Comment on this clone: The antigen remains undetermined.

Sequencing used immunoSEQ multiplex PCR; TCRdb keeps in-frame clones, though not all of them. The sample holds 25,000 to 35,000 clones, roughly nine tenths seen once. At cycle 4 day 1, cycle 7 day 1, and baseline, blood was sampled. This TCR derives from an adult with an advanced solid tumor such as melanoma, head and neck, liver or kidney cancer. The chain uses TRBV7-8 and TRBJ2-7; 11 positions agree with TRBD1. This sample comprised CD4+ or CD8+ T cells sorted from blood, obtained in a trial of the OX40 agonist ivuxolimab. For the CDR3, the DNA is TGTGCCAGCAGCTGGGTCCCGGGACAGGGGGCCTACGAGCAGTACTTC. As protein: CASSWVPGQGAYEQYF. The whole variable domain, remainder taken from reference TRBV7-8 and TRBJ2-7, is GAGVSQSPRYKVAKRGQDVALRCDPISGHVSLFWYQQALGQGPEFLTYFQNEAQLDKSGLPSDRFFAERPEGSVSTLKIQRTQQEDSAVYLCASSWVPGQGAYEQYFGPGTRLTVT.